This passage covers 9 T cell receptor beta chains from one sample sequenced in a study of OX40 agonist ivuxolimab in advanced cancers. Some clones are missing from TCRdb's copy, which holds only in-frame ones; the method was immunoSEQ multiplex PCR. The data hold around 80,000 clones, with roughly four fifths observed a single time. Here the sequenced sample was CD4+ or CD8+ T cells sorted from blood, taken in a trial of the OX40 agonist ivuxolimab. The receptor set was obtained from an adult with an advanced solid tumor such as melanoma, head and neck, liver or kidney cancer.

The genes are TRBV29-1 and TRBJ1-2; D not resolved. Germline CDR1 is SQVTM and CDR2 is ANQGSEA. The CDR3 has 13 residues. The V gene lost 2 bases and the J gene lost 4 bases, with 11 bases spanning the gap. Here the CDR3 DNA reads TGCAGCGTTGAATTGGGCATCGGCTATGGCTACACCTTC. It is translated as CSVELGIGYGYTF.

The chain combines TRBV27 with TRBJ1-1; D remains ambiguous. Germline-derived CDR1 and CDR2 are MNHEY and SMNVEV (reference sequence). V dropped 2 bases and J dropped 1 base, with 8 bases sitting between them. CDR3 length equals 14 residues. The CDR3 reads CASSLIAGNTEAFF. The CDR3 coding sequence is TGTGCCAGCAGTTTAATTGCAGGGAACACTGAAGCTTTCTTT.

The chain has TRBV7-2 and TRBJ2-2; D is possibly TRBD2 (6 bases). The CDR3 is 14 amino acids. Trimming removed 3 bases from V and 3 bases from J, with 8 bases in between. The germline CDR1 and CDR2 sequences are SGHTA and FQGNSA. The CDR3 loop reads CASSFRDYTGELFF. In DNA form, the CDR3 reads TGTGCCAGCAGCTTCCGGGACTACACCGGGGAGCTGTTTTTT.

The chain couples TRBV7-9 to TRBJ2-3; D is unresolved. The CDR3 consists of 12 residues. V was cut by 1 base and J by 4 bases, with 3 bases left in between. Germline CDR1 SEHNR, CDR2 FQNEAQ (reference sequence). Here the CDR3 reads CASSLGPDTQYF. CDR3 sequence (DNA): TGTGCCAGCAGCTTAGGCCCAGATACGCAGTATTTT. The complete variable domain, with remaining parts taken from reference TRBV7-9 and TRBJ2-3, reads DTGVSQNPRHKITKRGQNVTFRCDPISEHNRLYWYRQTLGQGPEFLTYFQNEAQLEKSRLLSDRFSAERPKGSFSTLEIQRTEQGDSAMYLCASSLGPDTQYFGPGTRLTVL.

The rearrangement uses TRBV28 and TRBJ2-7; the D gene is possibly TRBD2 (5 bases). Germline values: CDR1 MDHEN, CDR2 SYDVKM. V gave up 7 bases and J gave up 2 bases, with 18 bases separating them. This CDR3 region has 15 residues. CDR3 sequence: CASTRTGVGTYEQYF. The CDR3 coding sequence is TGTGCCAGCACGCGCACCGGGGTGGGGACCTACGAGCAGTACTTC.

The chain combines TRBV21-1 with TRBJ2-3. TRBV21-1 constitutes a pseudogene. There are 13 residues in the CDR3. This CDR3 reads CASSSQAPATQYF. As DNA, the CDR3 is TGTGCCAGCAGCTCCCAAGCACCAGCTACGCAGTATTTT.

V and J are TRBV21-1 and TRBJ1-1. TRBV21-1 is a pseudogene locus. The CDR3 is made up of 13 amino acids. CDR3 DNA sequence: TGTGCCAGCGGATGTTATGAGAACACTGAAGCTTTCTTT. Protein sequence: CASGCYENTEAFF.

The rearrangement uses TRBV27 and TRBJ2-6; D remains ambiguous. Trimming stripped 6 bases from V and 0 bases from J, with 3 bases between. The CDR3 runs 13 residues. The germline V gene has CDR1 MNHEY and CDR2 SMNVEV (reference sequence). Written as DNA, the CDR3 is TGTGCCAGCAGGACCTCTGGGGCCAACGTCCTGACTTTC. Amino acid sequence: CASRTSGANVLTF.

The rearrangement uses TRBV15 and TRBJ2-7; D is perhaps TRBD1 (5 bases). Germline CDR1 is LNHNV and CDR2 is YYDKDF (reference sequence). CDR3 length: 14 amino acids. V was shortened by 0 bases and J by 2 bases, with 8 bases between the two germline ends. CDR3 sequence: CATSRDPTAYEQYF. The CDR3 DNA reads TGTGCCACCAGCAGAGATCCGACAGCCTACGAGCAGTACTTC.